Each of the 8 T cell receptor beta chains below was sequenced from the same sample in a study of response to subunit inactivated influenza vaccine. TCRdb independently ran MiXCR on the RT-PCR reads; one entry per CDR3 protein. The table includes under 950,000 distinct CDR3 sequences, less than 25% detected once. The sample consisted of PBMCs from blood, taken about 5 days after vaccination. The receptors shown here come from a man between 45 and 60 years old who received an inactivated influenza vaccine.

This clonotype was recorded a few times. This chain joins TRBV20-1 and TRBJ1-4; no reliable D call. The CDR3 loop spans 13 amino acids. With 6 bases removed from V and 0 bases from J, the gap between germline ends came to 8 bases. The germline V gene encodes CDR1 DFQATT and CDR2 SNEGSKA (reference sequence). This chain's CDR3 is CSAAGATNEKLFF. Written as DNA, the CDR3 is TGCAGTGCAGCCGGTGCAACTAATGAAAAACTGTTTTTT.

This clonotype was recorded a few times. The chain links TRBV12-3 or TRBV12-4 to TRBJ2-7; 9 bases line up with TRBD1. Trimming removed 7 bases from V and 1 base from J; junction bases left unmatched: 5. The CDR3 has 14 residues. CDR3 sequence reads: CASTATGGSYEQYF. CDR3 in DNA: TGTGCCAGCACCGCGACAGGGGGGTCCTACGAGCAGTACTTC.

This clonotype was counted only a few times. V gene TRBV29-1 combines with J gene TRBJ2-7; D unresolved. V was pared by 5 bases and J by 1 base, with 6 bases between. The CDR3 runs 11 residues. Germline lookup yields CDR1 SQVTM and CDR2 ANQGSEA. CDR3: CSVLESYEQYF. Here the CDR3 DNA reads TGCAGCGTTTTAGAGTCCTACGAGCAGTACTTC.

This clonotype was detected a few times. This chain joins TRBV29-1 and TRBJ2-5; D tentatively reads TRBD1 or TRBD2 (6 bases each). Germline CDR1 and CDR2: SQVTM and ANQGSEA. The germline V and J ends were trimmed by 4 bases and 4 bases, with 13 bases remaining between them. The length of the CDR3 is 13 residues. CDR3: CSVVGGPPETQYF. The CDR3 DNA sequence: TGCAGCGTTGTTGGGGGGCCGCCAGAGACCCAGTACTTC.

V usage is TRBV7-2 and J usage is TRBJ2-7; D perhaps matches TRBD2 (6 bases). V lost 4 bases and J lost 3, with 13 bases in between. Germline CDR1 SGHTA, CDR2 FQGNSA. This CDR3 is 14 amino acids long. This CDR3 reads CASSSSSVNYEQYF. CDR3 coding DNA: TGTGCCAGCAGCTCCTCTAGCGTGAACTACGAGCAGTACTTC. Based on the CDR3 plus reference TRBV7-2 and TRBJ2-7, the full variable domain is GAGVSQSPSNKVTEKGKDVELRCDPISGHTALYWYRQSLGQGLEFLIYFQGNSAPDKSGLPSDRFSAERTGGSVSTLTIQRTQQEDSAVYLCASSSSSVNYEQYFGPGTRLTVT.

The V call is TRBV4-2, the J call TRBJ1-1; 7 bases are a match to TRBD1. V lost 0 bases to trimming and J lost 4 bases; unmatched junction nucleotides: 2. The CDR3 is made up of 14 amino acids. Per the germline V gene, CDR1 is LGHNA and CDR2 is YNFKEQ. This CDR3 reads CASSQEDRATEAFF. The CDR3 DNA is TGTGCCAGCAGCCAAGAAGACAGGGCCACTGAAGCTTTCTTT.

This clonotype was picked up many times. The chain carries TRBV24-1 and TRBJ2-1; D gene unclear. CDR1 and CDR2 from the germline V gene are KGHDR and SFDVKD. V was shortened by 6 bases and J by 7 bases, with 9 bases between the two germline ends. The CDR3 length is 12 residues. CDR3 coding DNA: TGTGCCACCAGTCCGGGTTGGAATGAGCAGTTCTTC. Translated: CATSPGWNEQFF.

This clonotype was observed a few times. The CDR3 nucleotides read TGCGCCAGCAGCTTGGATGGGTTTCGGGCCAACGTCCTGACTTTC. It is translated as CASSLDGFRANVLTF. The rearrangement links TRBV5-1 to TRBJ2-6; D not resolved. The V and J ends lost 0 bases and 5 bases respectively, with 9 bases between them. Per the germline V gene, CDR1 is SGHRS and CDR2 is YFSETQ. The CDR3 has 15 amino acids. The entire variable domain, with the rest obtained from reference TRBV5-1 and TRBJ2-6, is as follows: KAGVTQTPRYLIKTRGQQVTLSCSPISGHRSVSWYQQTPGQGLQFLFEYFSETQRNKGNFPGRFSGRQFSNSRSEMNVSTLELGDSALYLCASSLDGFRANVLTFGAGSRLTVL.